Included here is one T cell receptor beta chain sequence, with context. In the study's own analysis: Cell counts per sample came from amplifying reference gene primers. Profiled with immunoSEQ multiplex PCR; TCRdb holds only in-frame clones, not every one. Clonal size and the V and J genes are those of that table, whereas D and trimming came from the DNA. The profile shows under 300,000 clones, roughly 88% of them singletons. CDR1 and CDR2 from the germline V gene are KGHSY and FQNENV. V lost 0 bases, J lost 1 base, and 3 bases lay in between. The CDR3 runs to 13 residues. The sample belongs to a study of blood T cell repertoires in COVID-19. Study overall: Acute and convalescent COVID-19 specimens originated in the United States, Italy and Spain. From T cells, B-cell-depleted T cells, or PBMCs came the material, which was cDNA or gDNA.

The TCR originated in a woman in her twenties or thirties with active or convalescent COVID-19. The rearrangement uses TRBV16 and TRBJ1-1, with D uncertain. Sequenced input: peripheral blood. The CDR3 here is CASSQSRNTEAFF. CDR3 bases: TGTGCCAGCAGCCAATCCAGGAACACTGAAGCTTTCTTT.